The 28 T cell receptor beta chains presented below share a single source sample, sequenced in a study of CD8 T cells in Susac syndrome. When the RNA was reverse transcribed, random hexamers were used with an input of roughly 0.45 to 1 ug. From the immunoSEQ multiplex PCR reads, TCRdb called clonotypes with MiXCR, one entry per CDR3 protein. The sample includes around 110,000 distinct CDR3 sequences, roughly 94% of them seen just once. The sample consisted of CD8+ T cells from PBMCs. These receptors all stem from a human donor with Susac syndrome.

The chain joins TRBV9 to TRBJ2-1, with no clear D. V was pared by 4 bases and J by 7 bases, with 9 bases between. Germline V gene lookup returns CDR1 SGDLS and CDR2 YYNGEE. The CDR3 is 12 residues long. CDR3 DNA: TGTGCCAGCAGCTCCCGATTGAATGAGCAGTTCTTC. Amino acid sequence: CASSSRLNEQFF.

The chain employs TRBV15 and TRBJ2-2; the D call may be TRBD1 or TRBD2 (5 bases each). CDR3 length: 18 residues. CDR1 is LNHNV, CDR2 YYDKDF, per germline (reference sequence). The V end lost 1 base, the J end lost 6 bases, and 21 bases lay between the germline ends. In DNA, the CDR3 is TGTGCCACCAGCAGAGGTGGGGCCGGTTCTCTGGAGGCCGGGGAGCTGTTTTTT. Its translation is CATSRGGAGSLEAGELFF.

This clonotype was picked up one time. The rearrangement joins TRBV6-5 to TRBJ2-2; weak D call: TRBD1 (6 bases). The CDR3 totals 12 residues. CDR1 MNHEY and CDR2 SVGAGI come from the germline V gene. Trimming pared 7 bases from V and 10 bases from J, leaving 13 bases between. CDR3 sequence: CASTSGEKELFF. The DNA of the CDR3 is TGTGCCAGCACCTCAGGGGAGAAGGAGCTGTTTTTT.

This clonotype occurred once. This chain links TRBV9 with TRBJ2-1; no reliable D call. V was cut by 4 bases and J by 5 bases, with 7 bases left in between. Germline lookup yields CDR1 SGDLS and CDR2 YYNGEE. The CDR3 length is 12 residues. CDR3 sequence: CASSPPNNEQFF. DNA of the CDR3: TGTGCCAGCAGCCCACCGAACAATGAGCAGTTCTTC.

The chain joins TRBV9 to TRBJ1-1, with a tentative D call TRBD1 (5 bases). The CDR3 has 13 amino acids. Trimming cost V 3 bases and J 6 bases, with 12 bases left between them. Germline values: CDR1 SGDLS, CDR2 YYNGEE. CDR3 nucleotides: TGTGCCAGCAGCGCGGGTGGGGGGTCTGAAGCTTTCTTT. Its translation is CASSAGGGSEAFF.

The V gene is TRBV2, the J gene TRBJ1-2, with 9 bases fitting TRBD1. Looked up from germline, CDR1 is SNHLY and CDR2 is FYNNEI. The CDR3 loop spans 12 amino acids. V gave up 10 bases and J gave up 6 bases; unmatched junction bases: 6. The CDR3, as DNA: TGTGCCATCACCCGGGACAGGGATGGCTACACCTTC. Encoded protein: CAITRDRDGYTF.

This chain joins TRBV29-1 and TRBJ2-3; a possible D gene is TRBD2 (6 bases). Per the germline V gene, CDR1 is SQVTM and CDR2 is ANQGSEA. This CDR3 is 19 amino acids long. Trimming removed 6 bases from V and 0 bases from J, with 28 bases in between. CDR3 in DNA: TGCAGCGTCCCTCCCTGGGGGGTATCTGCGGGTAGAAGCACAGATACGCAGTATTTT. It translates to CSVPPWGVSAGRSTDTQYF.

The CDR3: CASSVGGAGVGWGDEQFF. CDR3 nucleotide sequence: TGTGCCAGCAGCGTAGGAGGGGCGGGGGTAGGATGGGGCGATGAGCAGTTCTTC. The rearrangement joins TRBV9 to TRBJ2-1, with TRBD2 matching 7 bases. The V gene end was trimmed by 0 bases and the J gene end by 8 bases; junction bases not matched to a gene: 17. The CDR3 spans 18 residues. Germline V gene data show CDR1 as SGDLS and CDR2 as YYNGEE.

The rearrangement uses TRBV27 and TRBJ1-2, with 7 bases identical to TRBD1. The CDR3 sequence is 12 residues long. Germline V gives CDR1 MNHEY, CDR2 SMNVEV (reference sequence). The V and J ends lost 8 bases and 5 bases, in that order; junction bases with no gene match: 5. The CDR3 sequence: CASRQGGYGYTF. For the CDR3, the DNA is TGTGCCAGCCGACAGGGAGGGTATGGCTACACCTTC.

V is TRBV9 and J is TRBJ2-6; D gene unclear. V was cut by 4 bases and J by 2 bases, with 19 bases left in between. CDR1 is SGDLS, CDR2 YYNGEE, per germline. The CDR3 loop spans 18 amino acids. For the CDR3, the DNA is TGTGCCAGCAGCCTCGGATCCGGGTCCTCTGCTGGGGCCAACGTCCTGACTTTC. Translated: CASSLGSGSSAGANVLTF. Using reference TRBV9 and TRBJ2-6 for the parts outside the CDR3, the full variable domain is DSGVTQTPKHLITATGQRVTLRCSPRSGDLSVYWYQQSLDQGLQFLIQYYNGEERAKGNILERFSAQQFPDLHSELNLSSLELGDSALYFCASSLGSGSSAGANVLTFGAGSRLTVL.

The V gene is TRBV7-6, the J gene TRBJ1-1; perhaps TRBD1 as D (5 bases). Per germline, CDR1 SGHVS and CDR2 FNYEAQ. CDR3 size: 15 residues. The V and J ends lost 4 bases and 1 base respectively, with 13 bases between them. The CDR3 sequence is CASSSTDSPNTEAFF. The CDR3, as DNA: TGTGCCAGCAGCTCGACCGACAGCCCGAACACTGAAGCTTTCTTT.

CDR3 in amino acids: CATSRAPAGRQTQYF. In DNA, the CDR3 is TGTGCCACCAGCAGAGCCCCTGCCGGGAGGCAGACCCAGTACTTC. The J gene is TRBJ2-5, the V gene TRBV15; TRBD2 aligns across 7 bases. This CDR3 has 15 residues. Germline V gene data show CDR1 as LNHNV and CDR2 as YYDKDF (reference sequence). With V trimmed by 1 base and J by 6 bases, 8 bases remained unmatched.

The chain employs TRBV5-1 and TRBJ2-7; 8 bases fit TRBD1. CDR3 length: 14 amino acids. CDR1 SGHRS and CDR2 YFSETQ come from the germline V gene. The ends lost 0 bases at V and 5 bases at J; junction bases unmatched: 4. CDR3 amino acids: CASSLEAQGDEQYF. The CDR3 DNA is TGCGCCAGCAGCTTGGAGGCACAGGGGGACGAGCAGTACTTC.

The chain links TRBV20-1 to TRBJ2-6; a weak D match, TRBD1 (5 bases). V lost 5 bases to trimming and J lost 4 bases, with 9 bases between them. Germline V gene lookup returns CDR1 DFQATT and CDR2 SNEGSKA (reference sequence). This CDR3 comprises 13 residues. The CDR3 here is CSAAGSGANVLTF. The CDR3 region has the DNA TGCAGTGCTGCAGGGTCCGGGGCCAACGTCCTGACTTTC.

The chain couples TRBV27 to TRBJ1-5; 7 positions match TRBD1. The CDR3 contains 14 residues. Germline V gene sequence: CDR1 MNHEY, CDR2 SMNVEV (reference sequence). The junction had 4 bases not matched to a gene; V was cut back by 3 bases and J by 5 bases. CDR3 protein: CASSLSGTDQPQHF. CDR3 sequence (DNA): TGTGCCAGCAGTTTGTCCGGGACAGATCAGCCCCAGCATTTT.

The genes are TRBV20-1 and TRBJ2-3; either TRBD1 or TRBD2 may supply D (7 bases each). The CDR3 extends over 14 amino acids. The germline gives CDR1 DFQATT, CDR2 SNEGSKA (reference sequence). V lost 5 bases and J lost 3, with 15 bases in between. CDR3 sequence reads: CSALRQGGTDTQYF. CDR3 DNA: TGCAGTGCTCTCCGACAGGGAGGGACAGATACGCAGTATTTT.

The chain links TRBV23-1 to TRBJ2-4, with 8 bases fitting TRBD1. TRBV23-1 falls under the ORF class, with uncertain function. The V segment lost 7 bases and the J segment 7 bases; nucleotides outside the gene matches: 3. The CDR3 loop spans 12 amino acids. CDR3 nucleotide sequence: TGCGCCAGCACGGACAGGGAGAACATTCAGTACTTC. It codes for CASTDRENIQYF.

The CDR3 loop is CASSSRVSSGSPLHF. The CDR3 DNA follows: TGTGCCAGCAGCTCGAGGGTAAGCAGCGGGTCACCCCTCCACTTT. The chain uses TRBV13 and TRBJ1-6; D uncertain. V was trimmed by 4 bases and J by 10 bases, leaving 17 bases between them. CDR3 length: 15 amino acids. Germline CDR1 PRHDT, CDR2 FYEKMQ (reference sequence).

The chain is built from TRBV7-7 and TRBJ2-5; D perhaps matches TRBD1 (5 bases). Trimming took 5 bases from V and 5 from J, leaving 18 bases between them. CDR3 length equals 15 residues. Germline CDR1 SSHAT, CDR2 FNYEAQ (reference sequence). The CDR3 DNA follows: TGTGCCAGCAGCGACAACCAGGGCCGGCGGGAGACCCAGTACTTC. Translation gives CASSDNQGRRETQYF.

The J gene is TRBJ2-1, the V gene TRBV20-1; TRBD1 might be the D (5 bases). Germline CDR1 DFQATT, CDR2 SNEGSKA (reference sequence). CDR3 length equals 11 residues. V lost 2 bases to trimming and J lost 9 bases, with 8 bases between them. CDR3 nucleotide sequence: TGCAGTGCTAGACAGGGTGGTGAGCAGTTCTTC. It translates to CSARQGGEQFF.

The chain combines TRBV6-1 with TRBJ2-5; D remains ambiguous. Per the germline V gene, CDR1 is MNHNS and CDR2 is SASEGT. The CDR3 length is 13 residues. V lost 3 bases and J lost 2, with 7 bases in between. This chain's CDR3 is CASSDGIQETQYF. The CDR3 DNA is TGTGCCAGCAGTGACGGCATTCAAGAGACCCAGTACTTC.

The CDR3: CASSFRGDSSYEQYF. CDR3 DNA sequence: TGCGCCAGCAGCTTTAGGGGGGATAGCTCCTACGAGCAGTACTTC. The chain combines TRBV5-1 with TRBJ2-7; D may correspond to TRBD1 or TRBD2 (6 bases each). The germline V gene has CDR1 SGHRS and CDR2 YFSETQ. V lost 2 bases and J 0 bases, leaving 12 bases between the germline ends. The CDR3 sequence is 15 residues long.

The V gene is TRBV29-1, the J gene TRBJ1-1; a weak D match, TRBD1 (5 bases). In germline, CDR1 is SQVTM, CDR2 ANQGSEA. V lost 2 bases, J lost 8 bases, and 6 bases lay in between. The CDR3 loop spans 10 amino acids. The CDR3 DNA is TGCAGCGTTGAACGACAGGAAGCTTTCTTT. The encoded protein is CSVERQEAFF.

The chain combines TRBV10-3 with TRBJ1-5; D is ambiguous. Germline CDR1 ENHRY, CDR2 SYGVKD. CDR3 length: 14 amino acids. The germline V and J ends were trimmed by 3 bases and 3 bases, with 9 bases remaining between them. CDR3 protein: CAISDGGINQPQHF. The CDR3 nucleotides are TGTGCCATCAGTGACGGCGGGATCAATCAGCCCCAGCATTTT.

The genes are TRBV29-1 and TRBJ2-2; TRBD1 matches at 7 bases. Germline values: CDR1 SQVTM, CDR2 ANQGSEA. V was clipped by 8 bases and J by 0 bases; unmatched bases: 3. The CDR3 has 13 amino acids. The CDR3 protein is CSYRGPNTGELFF. DNA of the CDR3: TGCAGCTACAGGGGCCCGAACACCGGGGAGCTGTTTTTT.

This rearrangement joins TRBV5-4 to TRBJ2-3; 8 bases agree with TRBD2. The J segment lost 4 bases and the V segment lost 1 base, leaving 5 bases of the junction unmatched. CDR3 size: 15 residues. Germline V gene sequence: CDR1 SGHNT, CDR2 YYREEE (reference sequence). CDR3 amino acids: CASSLYGGGPDTQYF. Here the CDR3 DNA reads TGTGCCAGCAGCTTGTATGGCGGGGGGCCAGATACGCAGTATTTT.

J is TRBJ1-4 and V is TRBV20-1; perhaps TRBD1 as D (5 bases). Germline V lookup: CDR1 DFQATT, CDR2 SNEGSKA (reference sequence). The CDR3 runs to 13 residues. The CDR3 coding sequence is TGCGGCGGGACCGTACCCTTTAATGAAAAACTGTTTTTT. This gives the protein CGGTVPFNEKLFF.

This clonotype appeared a single time. The chain links TRBV15 to TRBJ1-1; D gene ambiguous. Per germline, CDR1 LNHNV and CDR2 YYDKDF (reference sequence). The CDR3 runs to 12 residues. The V gene lost 4 bases and the J gene lost 3 bases, with 6 bases spanning the gap. The CDR3 coding sequence is TGTGCCACCAGCACTGAAGACACTGAAGCTTTCTTT. Translating gives CATSTEDTEAFF. Looking up the rest from reference TRBV15 and TRBJ1-1 gives the full variable domain: DAMVIQNPRYQVTQFGKPVTLSCSQTLNHNVMYWYQQKSSQAPKLLFHYYDKDFNNEADTPDNFQSRRPNTSFCFLDIRSPGLGDTAMYLCATSTEDTEAFFGQGTRLTVV.